This T cell receptor (beta chain) was recovered during a study of blood T cell repertoires in COVID-19. Looking at the study overall: The study drew acute and convalescent COVID-19 samples from the United States, Italy and Spain.

Looked up from germline, CDR1 is MDHEN and CDR2 is SYDVKM. After removal of 10 bases from V and 6 bases from J, the junction contained 17 bases not matched to a gene. CDR3 length equals 18 residues. Original processing methods: Using reference gene primer amplification, nucleated cell counts were estimated. TCRdb keeps only in-frame clones here, not all; method: immunoSEQ multiplex PCR. Clone size and the V and J calls come from that table; the DNA yielded D and trimming. The sample shows over 140,000 clones, around 79% of them seen only once. The chain joins TRBV28 to TRBJ2-3; 15 nucleotides match TRBD2. The sequenced sample was PBMCs or T cells enriched from blood (not recorded which). The receptor comes from a woman aged 45 to 65 who had recovered from COVID-19. CDR3 sequence: CAISRRTSGRAFDDTQYF. The CDR3 bases are TGTGCCATCAGCAGGAGGACTAGCGGGAGGGCCTTCGACGATACGCAGTATTTT.